The clone carrying this T cell receptor (beta chain) has a handful of counts. Assay: immunoSEQ multiplex PCR; the TCRdb copy retains only in-frame clones and omits some. The sample has 150,000 to 160,000 clones, 80% seen once. These data are taken from a study of blood T cell repertoires in COVID-19. The wider study: Sites in the United States, Italy and Spain provided acute and convalescent COVID-19 samples.

The CDR3 covers 15 residues. V lost 5 bases, J lost 1 base, and 6 bases stayed unmatched. Germline lookup yields CDR1 MNHEY and CDR2 SMNVEV (reference sequence). This clonotype was obtained from a man aged 60-69 years with acute or convalescent COVID-19. Sequenced: peripheral blood. The chain carries TRBV27 and TRBJ1-1, with 8 bases identical to TRBD1. This chain's CDR3 is CASSLYRGGNTEAFF. DNA for the CDR3: TGTGCCAGCAGTCTTTACAGGGGGGGGAACACTGAAGCTTTCTTT.